The 19 T cell receptor beta chains in this list originate from one sample, sequenced in a study of T cells after yellow fever vaccination. TCRdb reanalysed the 5' RACE reads using MiXCR and keeps one entry per CDR3 protein. Here the sample spans approximately 160,000 distinct CDR3 sequences, 7% to 10% being singletons. The starting material was CD8+ T cells sorted from PBMCs, obtained 45 days after the yellow fever booster vaccination. These TCRs come from a man younger than 35 who received the YFV17D yellow fever vaccine.

The chain has TRBV5-1 and TRBJ2-5; D call uncertain. V was cut by 4 bases and J by 2 bases, with 12 bases left in between. Germline values: CDR1 SGHRS, CDR2 YFSETQ. This CDR3 has 14 amino acids. The CDR3 here is CASSLHGEQETQYF. CDR3 nucleotide sequence: TGCGCCAGCAGCCTCCATGGGGAACAAGAGACCCAGTACTTC.

The chain combines TRBV9 with TRBJ2-3; D is undetermined. Per the germline V gene, CDR1 is SGDLS and CDR2 is YYNGEE. The V gene lost 2 bases and the J gene lost 8 bases, with 18 bases spanning the gap. CDR3 length: 15 residues. This chain's CDR3 is CASSVADPGVGTQYF. CDR3 DNA: TGTGCCAGCAGCGTGGCTGACCCCGGCGTGGGTACGCAGTATTTT.

The chain is built from TRBV7-6 and TRBJ1-1; D call uncertain. The ends were cut back, 3 bases at V and 1 base at J, with 9 bases in the middle. CDR1 and CDR2 (germline): SGHVS, FNYEAQ. This CDR3 is 14 amino acids long. This CDR3 reads CASSFGSPNTEAFF. The CDR3 coding sequence is TGTGCCAGCAGCTTCGGTTCCCCGAACACTGAAGCTTTCTTT.

The V call is TRBV6-6, the J call TRBJ1-5; a possible D gene is TRBD1 (5 bases). CDR1 is MNHNY, CDR2 SVGAGI, per germline (reference sequence). Trimming shortened V by 5 bases and J by 0 bases, and 14 bases separated the two germline ends. This CDR3 spans 16 amino acids. CDR3 residues: CASSAPRGDSNQPQHF. As DNA, the CDR3 is TGTGCCAGCAGTGCCCCAAGGGGTGATAGCAATCAGCCCCAGCATTTT.

This clonotype turned up a few times. The chain employs TRBV4-2 and TRBJ2-2; D might be TRBD1 (7 bases). The CDR3 is made up of 17 amino acids. Germline V CDR1 and CDR2: LGHNA, YNFKEQ. V lost 0 bases and J lost 3, with 14 bases in between. The CDR3 sequence: CASSQDVRGAYTGELFF. The CDR3 bases are TGTGCCAGCAGCCAAGATGTCAGGGGGGCATACACCGGGGAGCTGTTTTTT.

This clonotype was seen ten or more times. The J gene is TRBJ2-1, the V gene TRBV5-1, with a tentative D call TRBD2 (6 bases). Germline CDR1 is SGHRS and CDR2 is YFSETQ. Trimming pared 6 bases from V and 0 bases from J, leaving 13 bases between. The CDR3 covers 15 residues. CDR3 protein: CASTLGGSSYNEQFF. The CDR3 nucleotides read TGCGCCAGCACCCTGGGGGGAAGCTCCTACAATGAGCAGTTCTTC.

The rearrangement joins TRBV29-1 to TRBJ1-1, with D possibly being TRBD1 (6 bases). Germline V gene data show CDR1 as SQVTM and CDR2 as ANQGSEA. V lost 8 bases to trimming and J lost 0 bases, with 13 bases between them. The CDR3 covers 13 residues. CDR3 protein: CSSSGGLNTEAFF. Written as DNA, the CDR3 is TGCAGCTCGAGTGGGGGGCTGAACACTGAAGCTTTCTTT. The entire variable domain, with the rest obtained from reference TRBV29-1 and TRBJ1-1, is as follows: SAVISQKPSRDICQRGTSLTIQCQVDSQVTMMFWYRQQPGQSLTLIATANQGSEATYESGFVIDKFPISRPNLTFSTLTVSNMSPEDSSIYLCSSSGGLNTEAFFGQGTRLTVV.

This clonotype showed up just a few times. The chain employs TRBV7-2 and TRBJ2-5; 11 nucleotides match TRBD1. J gave up 6 bases and V 4 bases, and 7 bases lay outside the gene matches. The V gene's germline CDR1 is SGHTA and CDR2 FQGNSA. CDR3 length equals 15 residues. The CDR3 reads CASSSGTGGRQTQYF. The DNA of the CDR3 is TGTGCCAGCAGCTCCGGGACAGGGGGTAGACAGACCCAGTACTTC.

This clonotype has more than one count but fewer than ten. V usage is TRBV7-6 and J usage is TRBJ2-5; perhaps D is TRBD1 or TRBD2 (5 bases each). The germline V and J ends were trimmed by 1 base and 6 bases, with 15 bases remaining between them. From germline, CDR1 is SGHVS and CDR2 FNYEAQ. The CDR3 is made up of 15 amino acids. CDR3 loop: CASSLVKEGYQTQYF. The CDR3, as DNA: TGTGCCAGCAGCTTAGTTAAAGAGGGGTATCAGACCCAGTACTTC.

This clonotype was observed a handful of times. V gene TRBV12-3 or TRBV12-4 combines with J gene TRBJ2-3; perhaps TRBD2 as D (6 bases). The CDR3 sequence is 14 residues long. The V gene lost 8 bases and the J gene lost 6 bases, with 18 bases spanning the gap. This CDR3 reads CASRVGGGEDTQYF. For the CDR3, the DNA is TGTGCCAGCCGCGTTGGCGGAGGGGAGGATACGCAGTATTTT.

This chain joins TRBV19 and TRBJ1-5; 9 bases map to TRBD1. Germline CDR1 and CDR2: LNHDA and SQIVND (reference sequence). V shed 3 bases, J shed 7 bases, and the junction held 7 bases outside the gene matches. The CDR3 extends over 15 amino acids. CDR3: CASSIRDREIQPQHF. CDR3 coding DNA: TGTGCCAGTAGTATCCGGGACAGGGAGATACAGCCCCAGCATTTT.

The chain has TRBV6-2 or TRBV6-3 and TRBJ2-1, with D possibly being TRBD1 (6 bases). There are 14 residues in the CDR3. Trimming took off 4 bases at V and 5 bases at J, with 12 bases between the two ends. Germline-derived CDR1 and CDR2 are MNHEY and SVGEGT. The CDR3 sequence is CASSSQGPDNEQFF. CDR3 bases: TGTGCCAGCAGTTCTCAGGGGCCCGACAATGAGCAGTTCTTC.

This clonotype showed up just a few times. The chain combines TRBV4-2 with TRBJ2-4; TRBD1 agrees at 9 bases. The J segment lost 0 bases and the V segment lost 2 bases, leaving 8 bases of the junction unmatched. Germline CDR1 and CDR2: LGHNA and YNFKEQ. There are 18 residues in the CDR3. The CDR3 sequence: CASSQLRTGEVAKNIQYF. The DNA of the CDR3 is TGTGCCAGCAGCCAATTAAGGACAGGGGAAGTAGCCAAAAACATTCAGTACTTC.

This clonotype was seen ten or more times. The chain joins TRBV29-1 to TRBJ2-5; D is unresolved. In germline, CDR1 is SQVTM, CDR2 ANQGSEA. CDR3 length: 10 amino acids. V shed 2 bases and J shed 5 bases, with 3 bases lying between them. Here the CDR3 reads CSVERETQYF. CDR3 DNA: TGCAGCGTTGAAAGGGAGACCCAGTACTTC.

CDR3 DNA sequence: TGTGCCAGCAGCTTAATGGGGGGGGTCTCCCCCTCTGGGGCCAACGTCCTGACTTTC. Encoded protein: CASSLMGGVSPSGANVLTF. This chain links TRBV7-3 with TRBJ2-6, with 7 nucleotides matching TRBD2. This CDR3 spans 19 amino acids. CDR1 and CDR2 (germline): SGHTA, FQGTGA. V lost 1 base, J lost 0 bases, and 9 bases stayed unmatched.

The chain is built from TRBV5-1 and TRBJ2-5; D possibly uses TRBD1 or TRBD2 (5 bases each). V lost 0 bases and J 4 bases, leaving 19 bases between the germline ends. Germline lookup yields CDR1 SGHRS and CDR2 YFSETQ. The CDR3 is 17 amino acids. CDR3 DNA sequence: TGCGCCAGCAGCTTGGGGCTCCTGTCGGGGCGGCGAGAGACCCAGTACTTC. This translates into CASSLGLLSGRRETQYF. The entire variable domain, with the rest obtained from reference TRBV5-1 and TRBJ2-5, is as follows: KAGVTQTPRYLIKTRGQQVTLSCSPISGHRSVSWYQQTPGQGLQFLFEYFSETQRNKGNFPGRFSGRQFSNSRSEMNVSTLELGDSALYLCASSLGLLSGRRETQYFGPGTRLLVL.

This clonotype was observed many times. The chain uses TRBV4-1 and TRBJ1-4; TRBD1 might be the D (6 bases). This CDR3 spans 15 amino acids. Trimming cost V 0 bases and J 7 bases, with 12 bases left between them. Germline V CDR1 and CDR2: MGHRA, YSYEKL. The CDR3 DNA follows: TGCGCCAGCAGCCAAGATTCAGGGGATGGTGAAAAACTGTTTTTT. Translated, it gives CASSQDSGDGEKLFF.

The CDR3: CASSTTTGSEGYTF. The CDR3 nucleotides read TGTGCCAGCAGCACCACAACAGGGTCGGAGGGCTACACCTTC. This sequence joins TRBV7-2 and TRBJ1-2; a weak D match, TRBD1 (6 bases). Trimming stripped 5 bases from V and 8 bases from J, with 18 bases between. The CDR3 totals 14 residues. The germline CDR1 and CDR2 sequences are SGHTA and FQGNSA.

The rearrangement links TRBV20-1 to TRBJ2-1; D ambiguous. Trimming pared 3 bases from V and 3 bases from J, leaving 15 bases between. The CDR3 loop spans 15 amino acids. Germline values: CDR1 DFQATT, CDR2 SNEGSKA (reference sequence). In DNA, the CDR3 is TGCAGTGCTAGTGGTTCTGGCGGCGACTACAATGAGCAGTTCTTC. It codes for CSASGSGGDYNEQFF.